The rows below give T cell receptor beta chains drawn from one sample of a study of human T cells and chemical hapten exposure. TCRdb analysed the RACE reads with MiXCR anew, one entry per CDR3 protein. The sample has tens of thousands of distinct CDR3 sequences, roughly 10% seen once. Here the sequenced sample was whole blood, taken in connection with sensitization to the hapten diphenylcyclopropenone (DPC). These receptor sequences come from a woman aged 45-59 years with alopecia areata. Some clones in this sample may be carry-over from other donors' samples. Both conserved end residues are part of each CDR3. The D gene is left open where the match is weak. Clone size is shown for a subset of rows, as once, few, many or a class of expanded clone.

v_call	j_call	d_call	clone_size	cdr3_nt	cdr3_aa
TRBV20-1	TRBJ2-1	-	few	TGCAGTGCCGTCGACAGGTCAAATGAGCAGTTCTTC	CSAVDRSNEQFF
TRBV5-5	TRBJ2-1	-	few	TGTGCCAGCAGCCCGGCTGGGTCGGCGGCCTACAATGAGCAGTTCTTC	CASSPAGSAAYNEQFF
TRBV7-3	TRBJ2-1	-	many	TGTGCCAGCAGCACCCCCGTCGGGCAGGTAGATTACAATGAGCAGTTCTTC	CASSTPVGQVDYNEQFF
TRBV7-2	TRBJ1-2	-	-	TGTGCCAGCAGCTTACAAGTCGCAGGGGCCGGCTATGGCTACACCTTC	CASSLQVAGAGYGYTF
TRBV6-2/TRBV6-3	TRBJ2-3	TRBD2	many	TGTGCCAGCTCCGTCGGGGGGGGGGCAGATACGCAGTATTTT	CASSVGGGADTQYF
TRBV7-9	TRBJ1-1	-	many	TGTGCCAGCAGCATGGGTGGTGCTGAGGACACTGAAGCTTTCTTT	CASSMGGAEDTEAFF
TRBV6-6	TRBJ2-5	-	-	TGTGCCAGCAGTTACCTGTCCCAAGAGACCCAGTACTTC	CASSYLSQETQYF
TRBV2	TRBJ1-4	TRBD1	-	TGTGCCAGCAGTCGGCAGGGGGCAGCTAATGAAAAACTGTTTTTT	CASSRQGAANEKLFF
TRBV6-1	TRBJ2-1	TRBD2	-	TGTGCCAGCAGTCAGGGGACTAGCGGGGGGCGTTACAATGAGCAGTTCTTC	CASSQGTSGGRYNEQFF
TRBV20-1	TRBJ2-1	TRBD2	many	TGCAGTGCTAGAGTAGACGGGGGGGCCGGGTACAATGAGCAGTTCTTC	CSARVDGGAGYNEQFF
TRBV29-1	TRBJ2-1	-	-	TGCTCCTTCCGGAGCTCCTACAATGAGCAGTTCTTC	CSFRSSYNEQFF
TRBV6-5	TRBJ1-6	-	few	TGTGCCAGCAGTTGGGTGAAAGCGGGAAATTCACCCCTCCACTTT	CASSWVKAGNSPLHF
TRBV4-3	TRBJ2-7	-	many	TGCGCCAGCAGCCAAGATCTCGAGCGTGGATACGAGCAGTACTTC	CASSQDLERGYEQYF
TRBV12-3/TRBV12-4	TRBJ1-2	-	few	TGTGCCACCCTAGGGAATCTCGCCTTTAACTATGGCTACACCTTC	CATLGNLAFNYGYTF
TRBV12-3/TRBV12-4	TRBJ1-2	-	-	TGTGCCAGCAGTTTCTCAGTGGGTGCCTATGGCTACACCTTC	CASSFSVGAYGYTF
TRBV7-6	TRBJ2-7	TRBD1	few	TGTGCCAGCAGCTTAGGTTCCCAGGGGGCATCCTACGAGCAGTACTTC	CASSLGSQGASYEQYF
TRBV18	TRBJ1-1	-	few	TGTGCCAGCTCACCACCCTATAGAGAAGCTTTCTTT	CASSPPYREAFF
TRBV29-1	TRBJ2-5	-	few	TGCAGCGTTGAAATTTGGGGACGGCCGGCATACCAAGAGACCCAGTACTTC	CSVEIWGRPAYQETQYF